This T cell receptor (beta chain) was sequenced in a study of blood T cells in healthy people across ages. The study's findings and limits: Estimates of total diversity, which came from one million sequenced T cells, were considered to be underestimates.

The CDR3 length is 14 residues. Germline V CDR1 and CDR2: SNHLY, FYNNEI. V was pared by 6 bases and J by 4 bases, with 15 bases between. A word on this clonotype: Its antigen is undetermined.

Combining a sample-barcoded 5' primer with a J-beta primer mix, a second PCR ran for roughly 6 to 11 cycles. TCRdb passed the 5' RACE reads through MiXCR, listing each CDR3 protein once. The profile covers some 1.5 million distinct CDR3 sequences, with approximately 43% appearing a single time and over 3.5% taken by the ten largest. Sequenced sample: blood. The clonotype was recovered from a woman aged 18-29 years in good health. The V call is TRBV2, the J call TRBJ1-2, with D unresolved. The CDR3: CASSLYVLGYGYTF. As DNA, the CDR3 is TGTGCCAGCAGCCTCTACGTGTTGGGCTATGGCTACACCTTC.